The subject of this entry is one T cell receptor (beta chain). Methods used by the authors: How many nucleated cells were present was estimated from reference gene primer amplification. Measured with immunoSEQ multiplex PCR; TCRdb has only the in-frame clones, and not every one. The V and J calls and clone size were taken over from that table, and D and trimming were inferred from the DNA. This sample has 70,000 to 80,000 clones; approximately 83% occur once, and the top ten carry around 12%. This CDR3 spans 15 amino acids. The trim removed 6 bases at V and 0 bases at J, leaving 8 bases unmatched. Germline assignment: CDR1 MNHEY and CDR2 SMNVEV (reference sequence). The data were obtained in a study of blood T cell repertoires in COVID-19. Across the whole study: Sites in the United States, Italy and Spain provided acute and convalescent COVID-19 samples. Sources were T cells, B-cell-depleted T cells, or PBMCs; the material itself was cDNA or gDNA.

This clonotype was obtained from a human donor in a cohort sampled during active COVID-19. This rearrangement joins TRBV27 to TRBJ2-7; 7 nucleotides match TRBD1. The sample consisted of peripheral blood. CDR3 DNA sequence: TGTGCCAGCAGGAGAAACCGGGACAGCTCCTACGAGCAGTACTTC. Translating gives CASRRNRDSSYEQYF.